This is a list of T cell receptor beta chains from one sample in a study of human T cells and chemical hapten exposure. TCRdb re-analysed the RACE reads in MiXCR, keeping a single row per CDR3 protein. The sample holds tens of thousands of distinct CDR3 sequences, approximately 8.2% seen once. The sequenced sample consisted of whole blood. Receptors originate from a female donor in good health. Some clones in this sample may be carry-over from other donors' samples. CDR3s include the opening cysteine and the closing phenylalanine or tryptophan. D genes are given only for firm matches. Where a row states a size, it is once, few, many or the class of an expanded clone; other rows omit it.

cdr3_aa: CASSYGTGAYEQYF
cdr3_nt: TGTGCCAGCAGTTACGGGACAGGAGCCTACGAGCAGTACTTC
d_call: TRBD1
j_call: TRBJ2-7
v_call: TRBV6-5
clone_size: many

cdr3_aa: CASSSSSGSSYNEQFF
cdr3_nt: TGCGCCAGCAGCTCATCTAGCGGGAGTAGCTACAATGAGCAGTTCTTC
d_call: TRBD2
j_call: TRBJ2-1
v_call: TRBV5-1
clone_size: few

cdr3_aa: CASSREGQGNSPLHF
cdr3_nt: TGTGCCAGCAGCCGCGAGGGACAGGGAAATTCACCCCTCCACTTT
d_call: TRBD1
j_call: TRBJ1-6
v_call: TRBV6-6
clone_size: .

cdr3_aa: CASRPGARQTQYF
cdr3_nt: TGTGCCAGCAGACCCGGGGCCCGGCAGACCCAGTACTTC
d_call: .
j_call: TRBJ2-5
v_call: TRBV12-3/TRBV12-4
clone_size: .

cdr3_aa: CASSYDTPSPGRTDTQYF
cdr3_nt: TGTGCCAGCAGTTACGATACCCCATCCCCCGGGAGGACAGATACGCAGTATTTT
d_call: TRBD2
j_call: TRBJ2-3
v_call: TRBV6-9
clone_size: few

cdr3_aa: CASSLVSQSYGYTF
cdr3_nt: TGTGCCAGCAGCTTGGTCAGCCAGTCCTATGGCTACACCTTC
d_call: .
j_call: TRBJ1-2
v_call: TRBV7-2
clone_size: many

cdr3_aa: CASSTLNQPQHF
cdr3_nt: TGTGCCAGTAGTACCTTAAATCAGCCCCAGCATTTT
d_call: .
j_call: TRBJ1-5
v_call: TRBV19
clone_size: many

cdr3_aa: CSAPRWASAVEAFF
cdr3_nt: TGCAGTGCTCCAAGATGGGCCAGTGCTGTTGAAGCTTTCTTT
d_call: .
j_call: TRBJ1-1
v_call: TRBV20-1
clone_size: .

cdr3_aa: CATSSVDQPQHF
cdr3_nt: TGTGCCACCAGCAGCGTGGACCAGCCCCAGCATTTT
d_call: .
j_call: TRBJ1-5
v_call: TRBV15
clone_size: many

cdr3_aa: CASSLADGFNYGYTF
cdr3_nt: TGTGCCAGCAGTTTAGCCGACGGGTTTAACTATGGCTACACCTTC
d_call: .
j_call: TRBJ1-2
v_call: TRBV12-3/TRBV12-4
clone_size: .

cdr3_aa: CASSGGTGGHEQYF
cdr3_nt: TGTGCCAGCAGCGGAGGGACAGGGGGACACGAGCAGTACTTC
d_call: TRBD1
j_call: TRBJ2-7
v_call: TRBV9
clone_size: .

cdr3_aa: CASSLGLQPQHF
cdr3_nt: TGTGCCAGCAGCCTGGGGCTTCAGCCCCAGCATTTT
d_call: .
j_call: TRBJ1-5
v_call: TRBV3-1
clone_size: many

cdr3_aa: CASSQGTASGNTIYF
cdr3_nt: TGTGCCAGCTCCCAGGGGACAGCCTCTGGAAACACCATATATTTT
d_call: TRBD1
j_call: TRBJ1-3
v_call: TRBV28
clone_size: few

cdr3_aa: CASSQEMTGEAKNIQYF
cdr3_nt: TGTGCCAGCAGCCAAGAGATGACAGGAGAAGCCAAAAACATTCAGTACTTC
d_call: .
j_call: TRBJ2-4
v_call: TRBV4-2
clone_size: few

cdr3_aa: CASSREKRGGELFF
cdr3_nt: TGCGCCAGCAGCCGGGAAAAGCGGGGCGGGGAGCTGTTTTTT
d_call: TRBD2
j_call: TRBJ2-2
v_call: TRBV5-1
clone_size: many

cdr3_aa: CASRSGGNTQYF
cdr3_nt: TGTGCCAGCAGGTCAGGGGGAAATACGCAGTATTTT
d_call: TRBD1
j_call: TRBJ2-3
v_call: TRBV27
clone_size: few

cdr3_aa: CASSHTTQGEAEAFF
cdr3_nt: TGCGCCAGCAGCCATACCACACAGGGTGAGGCTGAAGCTTTCTTT
d_call: .
j_call: TRBJ1-1
v_call: TRBV5-1
clone_size: .